The entry below describes one T cell receptor beta chain. Antigen unknown. The donors gave bone marrow, and they were healthy. The germline CDR1 and CDR2 sequences are SGHNT and YENEEA. This CDR3 is 15 amino acids long. Deletions cut 2 bases from V and 1 base from J, with 11 bases between. The PCR had 60 Vbeta and 13 Jbeta primers. Only in-frame clones appear in the TCRdb table, and some are missing; sequencing was by immunoSEQ multiplex PCR. Found here are roughly 120,000 clones, roughly four fifths of them singletons; the top ten hold 2.5% to 3.5%. These data come from a study of cytomegalovirus exposure and HLA in healthy donors. Overall study results and limits: Researchers counted 164 TCR beta chains as cytomegalovirus-associated. In a later analysis, a missense DCLRE1C variant was linked to TCR beta V- and J-gene trimming.

Sequencing used PBMCs. The V gene is TRBV11-3, the J gene TRBJ1-1, with D unclear. This receptor was taken from a woman in her thirties or forties in good health and CMV-seropositive. In DNA form, the CDR3 reads TGTGCCAGCAGCTTATCTGGCGGTCCGAACACTGAAGCTTTCTTT. Amino acids: CASSLSGGPNTEAFF.